This T cell receptor (beta chain) was recorded in a study of identical twins (dated by TCRdb to about 2016). The study in broad terms: The study deep-sequenced TCR alpha and beta repertoires from monozygotic twins, unrelated adults of various ages and cord blood to test whether fetal clonotypes persist. To rule out contamination, the twin experiments were replicated at different times with different library preparation protocols.

On the study overall, not on this receptor specifically: Zero-insertion analyses could be partly confounded by invariant T cells such as MAIT and iNKT, although diverse VJ usage argued against such confounding for most clonotypes. In monozygotic twins, recombination models systematically underestimated out-of-frame TCR alpha sharing, but the models matched the sharing seen between unrelated individuals. A weaker excess of twin sharing was found in beta out-of-frame sequences because the signal-to-noise ratio was lowered by fewer shared sequences. Compared with coincidental sharing between unrelated individuals, out-of-frame TCR alpha sequences shared between twins had an excess of sequences with low generation probability. Abundant cord blood beta clonotypes had fewer insertions, young adult naive repertoires showed a similar but weaker trend, and memory repertoires showed no such trend. Because the same donors could not be followed over many years, the conclusions relied on cross-sectional statistical analysis.

Library generation was performed with 5' RACE. The data were produced on an Illumina HiSeq 2000. Template switching added a universal primer binding site, and the final cDNA carried a unique molecular identifier that allowed TCR cDNA molecules to be counted accurately. Specific primers in the conserved constant-segment region were used to synthesize first-strand cDNA for the TCR alpha and beta chains. To control for contamination, every cDNA library carried two barcodes: a SMART-Mk sample barcode plus Illumina barcodes. TruSeq adapter sequences and Illumina sample barcodes were added in two successive PCR steps. The Illumina HiSeq platform was used with custom primers to sequence TCR alpha and beta cDNA libraries. In the authors' own workflow: MiGEC processed the raw reads to extract unique molecular identifiers, while MiXCR was used to determine the CDR3 positions. Recombination models were inferred per individual with the repgenHMM and IGoR tools using an EM algorithm. The analysis of shared clonotypes was done with the tcR package in R, with sharing normalized by the product of cloneset sizes. To study raw recombination free of thymic and clonal selection effects, out-of-frame nonproductive sequences were analyzed. The public reads were run again by TCRdb, first through fastp at Q25 and then through MiXCR, and only productive beta chains were kept. Entries that share a CDR3 protein sequence are merged under the most common genes and DNA. The V and J calls follow TCRdb's processing rather than the paper's. Across this sample there are approximately 670,000 distinct CDR3 sequences, with less than 7% seen only once. The ten top clones hold under 2% of the sample.

Counted from cysteine to phenylalanine, this CDR3 has 18 amino acids. Just CDR3 DNA is preserved here, 54 bases in frame from base 1. At the junction V is shortened by 1 base and J by 1 base, with 16 bases in between. The germline V gene (reference sequence) provides CDR1 SGHAT and CDR2 FQDESV. Every donor in the study was a healthy Caucasian. The study also sequenced three unrelated non-twin adults: a male aged 18 to 30, a male aged 50 to 60 and a female aged 50 to 60. Miltenyi CD45RO+ enrichment and human naive T-cell isolation kits were used to isolate memory (CD45RO+) and naive T cells from PBMC. Note on this clonotype: Its antigen is currently not known. The record has no base qualities; no much larger clone is one base away.

The source material was naive T cells sorted from blood. In light of the paper, this sample's cell subset or site label describes: cells isolated with a human naive T-cell isolation kit. Recombination connected TRBV11-1 to TRBJ2-2; the D gene is perhaps TRBD1, from 6 matching bases. This TCR derives from a man aged 18 to 29 in good health. The DNA reads TGTGCCAGCAGCTTAGGAATACTGAGGGGGAAGAACACCGGGGAGCTGTTTTTT. The resulting protein is CASSLGILRGKNTGELFF.